A selection of T cell receptor beta chains follows, all from one sample in a study of blood T cell repertoires in COVID-19. The assay was immunoSEQ multiplex PCR, and TCRdb's table has in-frame clones only and misses some. Of approximately 200,000 clones listed, around nine tenths are singletons. Sequences were obtained from peripheral blood. Source of these receptors: a woman between 55 and 75 years old with acute or convalescent COVID-19. CDR3s include the opening cysteine and the closing phenylalanine or tryptophan. D genes are given only for firm matches. A row's size may be missing; if present it is once, few, many or a size class.

-,TRBD2,TRBV13,TRBJ2-1,CASSLGPGTSGLSSYNEQFF,TGTGCCAGCAGCTTAGGCCCCGGGACTAGCGGGCTCAGCTCCTACAATGAGCAGTTCTTC
-,-,TRBV19,TRBJ1-1,CASSLWGRVNTEAFF,TGTGCCAGTAGTCTTTGGGGCAGGGTGAACACTGAAGCTTTCTTT
-,TRBD1,TRBV7-8,TRBJ1-2,CASSLDRGNYGYTF,TGTGCCAGCAGCTTAGACAGGGGAAACTATGGCTACACCTTC
-,TRBD1,TRBV5-4,TRBJ2-7,CASSSPTGKSYEQYF,TGTGCCAGCAGCTCCCCGACAGGGAAGTCCTACGAGCAGTACTTC
-,TRBD2,TRBV2,TRBJ2-3,CASRLTSGSSTDTQYF,TGTGCCAGCAGGTTAACTAGCGGGTCTAGCACAGATACGCAGTATTTT
-,TRBD1,TRBV7-9,TRBJ1-2,CASSTRSTGEGGYTF,TGTGCCAGCAGCACACGGTCGACAGGGGAGGGTGGCTACACCTTC
-,-,TRBV28,TRBJ1-4,CASSLTATNEKLFF,TGTGCCAGCAGCCTGACAGCAACTAATGAAAAACTGTTTTTT
-,-,TRBV10-3,TRBJ1-5,CAISVRGQPQHF,TGTGCCATCAGTGTAAGAGGTCAGCCCCAGCATTTT
-,-,TRBV19,TRBJ1-5,CASSLSGNNEGQPQHF,TGTGCCAGTAGTCTAAGCGGGAACAACGAGGGTCAGCCCCAGCATTTT
-,-,TRBV30,TRBJ1-6,CACRTGLSNSPLHF,TGTGCCTGCCGGACGGGACTGAGTAATTCACCCCTCCACTTT
-,TRBD1,TRBV7-2,TRBJ2-3,CASSWTGGADTQYF,TGTGCCAGCAGCTGGACAGGGGGGGCAGATACGCAGTATTTT
-,-,TRBV19,TRBJ1-2,CASTLGGEFYGYTF,TGTGCCAGTACTTTGGGAGGGGAATTCTATGGCTACACCTTC
-,-,TRBV11-2,TRBJ2-7,CASSLGPTSYEQYF,TGTGCCAGCAGCTTAGGGCCAACCTCCTACGAGCAGTACTTC
-,-,TRBV2,TRBJ1-5,CASSGKKTSRDSNQPQHF,TGTGCCAGCAGTGGTAAGAAGACATCAAGAGATAGCAATCAGCCCCAGCATTTT
-,-,TRBV19,TRBJ1-2,CASSIDRGTYGYTF,TGTGCCAGTAGTATAGACAGGGGTACCTATGGCTACACCTTC
few,-,TRBV6-2/TRBV6-3,TRBJ1-5,CASSPRGRRPQHF,TGTGCCAGCAGCCCCAGAGGGAGAAGGCCCCAGCATTTT
-,TRBD2,TRBV7-6,TRBJ2-1,CASSLGTSGPNEQFF,TGTGCCAGCAGCCTCGGGACTAGCGGGCCGAATGAGCAGTTCTTC
-,-,TRBV27,TRBJ2-7,CASRRLGEGAGYF,TGTGCCAGCAGACGACTAGGAGAGGGGGCCGGGTACTTC
-,TRBD1,TRBV6-5,TRBJ2-7,CASKLGDRGFYEQYF,TGTGCCAGCAAGTTGGGGGACAGGGGGTTCTACGAGCAGTACTTC
-,-,TRBV4-3,TRBJ1-5,CASSQEWTDQPQHF,TGCGCCAGCAGCCAAGAATGGACAGACCAGCCCCAGCATTTT
-,TRBD1,TRBV18,TRBJ1-2,CASSQGAGGYTF,TGTGCCAGCTCACAGGGGGCTGGTGGCTACACCTTC
once,-,TRBV19,TRBJ1-5,CASSSRQEDQPQHF,TGTGCCAGTAGTTCCCGACAGGAGGATCAGCCCCAGCATTTT
-,-,TRBV7-2,TRBJ2-3,CASSLWDKPTDTQYF,TGTGCCAGCAGCTTATGGGACAAACCCACAGATACGCAGTATTTT
-,TRBD1,TRBV18,TRBJ1-6,CASSRPGTGNNSPLHF,TGTGCCAGCTCACGACCCGGGACAGGGAATAATTCACCCCTCCACTTT
-,TRBD2,TRBV6-6,TRBJ2-7,CASEKSGSSYEQYF,TGTGCCAGCGAGAAGAGCGGGAGCTCCTACGAGCAGTACTTC
-,-,TRBV6-1,TRBJ1-5,CASSETRLGDQPQHF,TGTGCCAGCAGTGAAACACGGCTGGGCGATCAGCCCCAGCATTTT
few,TRBD2,TRBV7-2,TRBJ2-7,CASSSTPLTSGRMEQYF,TGTGCCAGCAGCTCCACCCCACTCACTAGCGGGAGGATGGAGCAGTACTTC
-,TRBD2,TRBV10-1,TRBJ2-1,CASSEQREANEQFF,TGCGCCAGCAGTGAACAGCGGGAGGCGAATGAGCAGTTCTTC
-,TRBD1,TRBV9,TRBJ2-7,CASSDAGDRNSPYEQYF,TGTGCCAGCAGCGACGCCGGGGACAGGAACTCACCCTACGAGCAGTACTTC
-,-,TRBV9,TRBJ2-2,CASSVVAGANTGELFF,TGTGCCAGCAGCGTAGTTGCAGGGGCGAACACCGGGGAGCTGTTTTTT
-,-,TRBV2,TRBJ2-7,CASGGATGAGEQYF,TGTGCCAGCGGGGGGGCTACGGGGGCCGGCGAGCAGTACTTC
-,-,TRBV19,TRBJ1-2,CASSITTQNYGYTF,TGTGCCAGTAGTATAACCACACAAAACTATGGCTACACCTTC
-,-,TRBV28,TRBJ1-1,CASSLGTMNTEAFF,TGTGCCAGCAGTTTGGGCACAATGAACACTGAAGCTTTCTTT
-,-,TRBV29-1,TRBJ2-2,CSANRDANTGELFF,TGCAGCGCAAACAGGGACGCGAACACCGGGGAGCTGTTTTTT
-,-,TRBV11-2,TRBJ1-6,CASSLALPGGNSPLHF,TGTGCCAGCAGCTTAGCGTTACCAGGTGGTAATTCACCCCTCCACTTT
-,-,TRBV6-5,TRBJ1-2,CASSYSKQNYGYTF,TGTGCCAGCAGTTACTCGAAACAGAACTATGGCTACACCTTC
-,TRBD1,TRBV19,TRBJ1-4,CASSIQTGVGRLFF,TGTGCCAGTAGTATACAGACAGGGGTGGGGAGACTGTTTTTT
once,-,TRBV5-1,TRBJ2-5,CASSLGQLQETQYF,TGCGCCAGCAGCTTGGGACAGTTACAAGAGACCCAGTACTTC
-,TRBD1,TRBV19,TRBJ1-1,CASSFTGGSTEAFF,TGTGCCAGTAGTTTCACAGGGGGGTCCACTGAAGCTTTCTTT
-,TRBD1,TRBV5-3,TRBJ1-2,CARSPRWTGANYGYTF,TGTGCCAGAAGCCCTAGATGGACAGGGGCCAACTATGGCTACACCTTC
-,TRBD1,TRBV4-1,TRBJ1-4,CASSQGEGTATNEKLFF,TGCGCCAGCAGCCAGGGCGAGGGGACAGCCACTAATGAAAAACTGTTTTTT
-,-,TRBV4-3,TRBJ2-1,CASSQDLFGELYNEQFF,TGCGCCAGCAGCCAAGATCTTTTTGGGGAGCTCTACAATGAGCAGTTCTTC
-,TRBD2,TRBV18,TRBJ2-7,CASSPGLAFSYEQYF,TGTGCCAGCTCTCCGGGACTAGCGTTCTCCTACGAGCAGTACTTC
few,-,TRBV10-1,TRBJ1-1,CASSEFLETEAFF,TGCGCCAGCAGTGAGTTTTTAGAGACTGAAGCTTTCTTT
-,-,TRBV2,TRBJ1-5,CASSEGTTSNQPQHF,TGTGCCAGCAGTGAGGGGACAACTAGCAATCAGCCCCAGCATTTT
-,TRBD2,TRBV19,TRBJ2-1,CAISGGPPYNEQFF,TGTGCCATATCGGGAGGGCCTCCCTACAATGAGCAGTTCTTC
-,TRBD2,TRBV11-2,TRBJ2-1,CASSLDFFTSGSYYNEQFF,TGTGCCAGCAGCTTAGATTTTTTTACTAGCGGGAGCTACTACAATGAGCAGTTCTTC
-,-,TRBV3-1/TRBV3-2,TRBJ2-2,CASSPARGNTGELFF,TGTGCCAGCAGTCCCGCCCGGGGGAACACCGGGGAGCTGTTTTTT
-,-,TRBV3-1/TRBV3-2,TRBJ1-5,CASSPSQGGDQPQHF,TGTGCCAGCAGCCCGTCCCAGGGTGGCGATCAGCCCCAGCATTTT
-,TRBD1,TRBV2,TRBJ1-2,CASSRGQGDGYTF,TGTGCCAGCAGCAGGGGACAGGGGGATGGCTACACCTTC
once,TRBD1,TRBV9,TRBJ1-4,CASSVASMTGLNEKLFF,TGTGCCAGCAGCGTGGCCTCCATGACAGGGCTAAATGAAAAACTGTTTTTT
-,TRBD2,TRBV4-2,TRBJ2-5,CASSRRRGGSSYQETQYF,TGTGCCAGCAGCCGGAGACGCGGGGGGTCCTCGTACCAAGAGACCCAGTACTTC
-,TRBD2,TRBV27,TRBJ2-1,CATTQRGPSYNEQFF,TGTGCCACCACCCAGCGGGGGCCTTCCTACAATGAGCAGTTCTTC
-,-,TRBV9,TRBJ1-3,CASSVGHQVSGNTIYF,TGTGCCAGCAGCGTAGGACACCAGGTCTCTGGAAACACCATATATTTT